The T cell receptor (beta chain) described here comes from a study of T cells in localized non-small cell lung cancer. Germline V gene data show CDR1 as SGHTA and CDR2 as FQGNSA. J gave up 4 bases and V 0 bases, and 3 bases lay outside the gene matches. CDR3 length equals 15 residues. This clone appeared a few times. The antigen remains unidentified. Study-wide results and caveats: Patients showing higher blood T cell density tended to see longer overall survival. Out of the top 100 tumor clones, a median around 57 were seen in adjacent lung.

Repertoires were generated with immunoSEQ multiplex PCR, while TCRdb's copy carries only in-frame clones and drops some. The sample contains about 39,000 clones, 79% of which appear only once. The chain recombines TRBV7-2 with TRBJ1-5, with 7 bases that match TRBD1. This TCR came from a woman aged 35 to 75 with stage II squamous cell lung carcinoma. The sample was PBMCs, taken before any cancer treatment. CDR3 in amino acids: CASSLAQGTNQPQHF. The CDR3 DNA follows: TGTGCCAGCAGCTTAGCACAGGGGACAAATCAGCCCCAGCATTTT.